This TCR beta chain was identified during a study of identical twins. V lost 5 bases to trimming and J lost 0 bases, with 11 bases between them. The CDR3 has 15 residues. Study results and limitations: Findings came from cross-sectional statistics, without long-term follow-up of donors. Less excess twin sharing appeared in beta out-of-frame sequences. Compared with models, monozygotic twins showed more out-of-frame TCR alpha sharing. Insertions ran lower in abundant cord blood beta clonotypes, though not in memory repertoires.

This clonotype was recorded at least ten times. Its cognate antigen is unknown. One entry per CDR3 protein, called by TCRdb with MiXCR from the 5' RACE reads. The top ten clones hold roughly 1.8% of a sample with about 690,000 distinct CDR3 sequences, 5.5% to 6.5% of them seen once. The specimen was naive T cells sorted from blood. The chain couples TRBV12-3 or TRBV12-4 to TRBJ2-1, with D perhaps being TRBD1 or TRBD2 (5 bases each). The source of this sequence is a young man in good health. The CDR3 sequence: CASSPTGGSYNEQFF. For the CDR3, the DNA is TGTGCCAGCAGTCCTACTGGGGGCTCCTACAATGAGCAGTTCTTC.